Presented here are 18 T cell receptor beta chains from one specimen sequenced in a study of control samples from healthy donors and cancer patients (dated by TCRdb to about 2020). Library creation used the immunoSEQ multiplex PCR assay. The immuneACCESS repertoire file appears here via TCRdb, limited to in-frame rearrangements. These files lack a portion of the clones; in checked studies, under half of the deficit traces to unresolved V genes, and the cause of the others is not known. This sample gives approximately 170,000 clones in total; around 91% of them show up just once. Of the sample, around 1.5% is held by the ten largest clones. Material: blood. The source is a woman in her twenties or thirties in good health.

Concerning this clone itself: The sample holds other DNA sequences that translate to the same CDR3. This chain uses TRBV5-4 with TRBJ1-4; D gene uncertain. Germline CDR1 SGHNT, CDR2 YYREEE (reference sequence). The CDR3 totals 14 residues. Trimming took off 2 bases at V and 2 bases at J, with 7 bases between the two ends. As DNA, the CDR3 is TGTGCCAGCAGCTTCGGTCAGACTAATGAAAAACTGTTTTTT. Amino acids: CASSFGQTNEKLFF.

The chain is built from TRBV6-5 and TRBJ2-5; TRBD1 matches 10 bases. The ends lost 4 bases at V and 4 bases at J; junction bases unmatched: 6. CDR3 length equals 15 residues. Germline V lookup: CDR1 MNHEY, CDR2 SVGAGI. The CDR3 coding sequence is TGTGCCAGCAGTTTTGACAGGGGGCTAAGAGAGACCCAGTACTTC. This codes for CASSFDRGLRETQYF.

V and J are TRBV18 and TRBJ2-1; 7 bases align to TRBD2. The CDR3 covers 14 residues. Germline CDR1 KGHSH, CDR2 LQKENI. V gave up 3 bases and J gave up 3 bases; unmatched junction bases: 2. The chain's CDR3 is CASSPRGVYNEQFF. The CDR3 bases are TGTGCCAGCTCACCCCGGGGGGTCTACAATGAGCAGTTCTTC.

Points on this clone: The sample carries other DNA sequences with the same CDR3. The V and J genes are TRBV6-4 and TRBJ1-2; D ambiguous. V was pared by 0 bases and J by 8 bases, with 10 bases between. Germline lookup yields CDR1 MRHNA and CDR2 SNTAGT. The CDR3 totals 13 residues. Written as DNA, the CDR3 is TGTGCCAGCAGTGACTCGGAGGGTAGCGGCTACACCTTC. Translating it yields CASSDSEGSGYTF.

The chain recombines TRBV10-3 with TRBJ1-1, with D hard to call. V was pared by 5 bases and J by 0 bases, with 10 bases between. This CDR3 spans 14 amino acids. Per germline, CDR1 ENHRY and CDR2 SYGVKD. CDR3 residues: CAISFREMNTEAFF. The DNA of the CDR3 is TGTGCCATCAGTTTCCGGGAGATGAACACTGAAGCTTTCTTT.

A single count supports this clone. This chain links TRBV18 with TRBJ1-1, with 7 bases aligning to TRBD1. Trimming at V came to 5 bases and at J to 0 bases, leaving 6 bases not matched to a gene. The CDR3 extends over 15 amino acids. The germline gives CDR1 KGHSH, CDR2 LQKENI. The CDR3 bases are TGTGCCAGCTCAGAAGGACAGGTGTTGAACACTGAAGCTTTCTTT. Its translation: CASSEGQVLNTEAFF. The variable domain in full, completed from reference TRBV18 and TRBJ1-1, reads NAGVMQNPRHLVRRRGQEARLRCSPMKGHSHVYWYRQLPEEGLKFMVYLQKENIIDESGMPKERFSAEFPKEGPSILRIQQVVRGDSAAYFCASSEGQVLNTEAFFGQGTRLTVV.

This chain links TRBV7-8 with TRBJ1-2; D remains ambiguous. Trimming took 1 base from V and 4 from J, leaving 10 bases between them. Germline V CDR1 and CDR2: SGHVS, FQNEAQ. This CDR3 has 14 residues. The CDR3 sequence is CASSLGEATYGYTF. As DNA, the CDR3 is TGTGCCAGCAGCTTAGGGGAGGCGACCTATGGCTACACCTTC.

The sample holds a few counts of this clone. Other DNA variants within this sample encode the same CDR3. This chain links TRBV12-3 or TRBV12-4 with TRBJ1-6; TRBD1 is a possible D gene (6 bases). Trimming shortened V by 2 bases and J by 7 bases, and 6 bases separated the two germline ends. CDR3 length: 13 residues. The CDR3 spells CASSLRGNSPLHF. CDR3 sequence (DNA): TGTGCCAGCAGTTTAAGGGGGAATTCACCCCTCCACTTT.

This chain links TRBV7-9 with TRBJ1-1; D is unresolved. The CDR3 consists of 15 residues. Germline V gene data show CDR1 as SEHNR and CDR2 as FQNEAQ (reference sequence). The V gene lost 0 bases and the J gene lost 6 bases, with 14 bases spanning the gap. This CDR3 reads CASSLAGRVQAEAFF. The CDR3 DNA sequence: TGTGCCAGCAGCTTAGCAGGTCGGGTGCAGGCTGAAGCTTTCTTT. The full variable domain, with the rest looked up from reference TRBV7-9 and TRBJ1-1, is DTGVSQNPRHKITKRGQNVTFRCDPISEHNRLYWYRQTLGQGPEFLTYFQNEAQLEKSRLLSDRFSAERPKGSFSTLEIQRTEQGDSAMYLCASSLAGRVQAEAFFGQGTRLTVV.

This clone has more than one count but fewer than ten. V gene TRBV2 combines with J gene TRBJ2-6; no definite D call. The CDR3 is 16 residues long. V gave up 4 bases and J gave up 0 bases, with 10 bases separating them. CDR1 SNHLY and CDR2 FYNNEI come from the germline V gene. The DNA of the CDR3 is TGTGCCAGCAGTGGGATGGCCAGCTCTGGGGCCAACGTCCTGACTTTC. Protein product: CASSGMASSGANVLTF.

The rearrangement uses TRBV9 and TRBJ1-2; 9 positions agree with TRBD1. Trimming took 4 bases from V and 8 from J; bases not matched to a gene: 6. The CDR3 length is 13 residues. Germline CDR1 is SGDLS and CDR2 is YYNGEE. The CDR3 region is CASSTNRGHGYTF. In nucleotides, the CDR3 is TGTGCCAGCAGCACCAACAGGGGGCACGGCTACACCTTC.

This rearrangement joins TRBV9 to TRBJ2-3, with 9 bases matching TRBD1. The CDR3 totals 17 residues. With 4 bases clipped from V and 4 bases from J, the junction kept 13 bases outside the gene matches. The germline gives CDR1 SGDLS, CDR2 YYNGEE. The CDR3 sequence is CASSPLQTGGFADTQYF. As DNA, the CDR3 is TGTGCCAGCAGCCCCCTTCAGACAGGGGGTTTCGCAGATACGCAGTATTTT.

The chain uses TRBV24-1 and TRBJ2-5, with D possibly TRBD2 on 6 matching bases. Germline CDR1 KGHDR, CDR2 SFDVKD. V dropped 3 bases and J dropped 4 bases, with 11 bases sitting between them. The CDR3 covers 14 residues. CDR3: CATSDRVGGETQYF. CDR3 DNA sequence: TGTGCCACCAGTGATAGGGTGGGGGGAGAGACCCAGTACTTC.

The J gene is TRBJ1-5, the V gene TRBV3-1 (or the pseudogene TRBV3-2); D is ambiguous. V was trimmed by 3 bases and J by 7 bases, leaving 7 bases between them. The germline V gene encodes CDR1 LGHDT and CDR2 YNNKEL (reference sequence). The length of the CDR3 is 12 residues. The CDR3 DNA sequence: TGTGCCAGCAGCCATCGGGAACAGCCCCAGCATTTT. This translates into CASSHREQPQHF.

The V gene is TRBV28, the J gene TRBJ1-2, with D uncertain. Trimming shortened V by 10 bases and J by 7 bases, and 10 bases separated the two germline ends. CDR3 length: 10 amino acids. The V gene's germline CDR1 is MDHEN and CDR2 SYDVKM. CDR3 loop: CATRDVGYTF. CDR3 coding DNA: TGTGCCACCAGAGACGTTGGCTACACCTTC.

The V and J genes are TRBV4-2 and TRBJ1-2, with D unclear. Deletions cut 0 bases from V and 2 bases from J, with 7 bases between. The CDR3 runs 14 residues. The V gene's germline CDR1 is LGHNA and CDR2 YNFKEQ. The CDR3 protein is CASSQEGWNYGYTF. CDR3 DNA sequence: TGTGCCAGCAGCCAAGAAGGATGGAACTATGGCTACACCTTC.

The CDR3 nucleotides are TGTGCCAGCAGTGGGACAGTCCAAGAGACCCAGTACTTC. Its protein product is CASSGTVQETQYF. V usage is TRBV25-1 and J usage is TRBJ2-5, with a weak D call TRBD1 (6 bases). The CDR3 is 13 amino acids. Germline CDR1 and CDR2: MGHDK and SYGVNS. V was pared by 4 bases and J by 1 base, with 7 bases between.

This chain links TRBV7-2 with TRBJ2-7; weak D call: TRBD2 (6 bases). The CDR3 extends over 13 amino acids. Trimming took 2 bases from V and 6 from J, leaving 11 bases between them. The germline V gene encodes CDR1 SGHTA and CDR2 FQGNSA. CDR3 coding DNA: TGTGCCAGCAGCTTATGGGGGGTTGTCGAGCAGTACTTC. Residues: CASSLWGVVEQYF.